This T cell receptor (beta chain) was identified in a study of T cells after yellow fever vaccination. Study-level information: Low-cell-number fractions were prepared with SMART-Seq v4 Ultra Low Input.

TCRdb analysed the 5' RACE reads with MiXCR anew, one entry per CDR3 protein. The sample contains 280,000 or so distinct CDR3 sequences, around 8.6% of which appear only once. General study results and limits: Some clonotypes, a small share, were shared between CD4 and CD8 compartments. Post-booster repertoires again held most primary-vaccination clones (roughly 96% CD4, just under 90% CD8).

V trimming: 3 bases; J trimming: 4 bases; junction bases outside the gene matches: 7. This CDR3 region has 17 residues. Germline V gene data show CDR1 as SGHNT and CDR2 as YYREEE (reference sequence). This clonotype came up a few times. Its matching antigen is unknown. This chain uses TRBV5-4 with TRBJ2-6; 10 bases match TRBD1. This TCR was recovered from a man aged 18 to 35 who received the YFV17D yellow fever vaccine. The sample was CD4+ T cells sorted from PBMCs, taken 5 days after the yellow fever booster vaccination. The CDR3 here is CASSSRQGAQGANVLTF. The CDR3 region has the DNA TGTGCCAGCAGCTCCCGACAGGGGGCGCAGGGGGCCAACGTCCTGACTTTC.